The rows below give T cell receptor beta chains drawn from one sample of a study of T cell responses to AZD1222 COVID-19 vaccine. Sequencing was performed with immunoSEQ multiplex PCR; in TCRdb, only in-frame clones are kept and a portion is missing. The data contain around 150,000 clones, approximately 92% of them seen just once; the ten biggest clones take up approximately 7%. This specimen consisted of peripheral blood, obtained 28 days after the second AZD1222 dose. The receptor set was obtained from an adult who received the AZD1222 COVID-19 vaccine. CDR3s include the opening cysteine and the closing phenylalanine or tryptophan. D genes are given only for firm matches. Rows give clone size only sometimes, using once, few, many, or a class for an expanded clone.

>TRBV9|.|TRBJ1-2|.
TGTGCCAGCAGCGTAGGTCCTGGGGAGTATGGCTACACCTTC
CASSVGPGEYGYTF
>TRBV10-3|.|TRBJ1-6|.
TGTGCCATGGGACCTCCTGGGGGGTCACCCCTCCACTTT
CAMGPPGGSPLHF
>TRBV7-3|.|TRBJ2-3|.
TGTGCCAGCAGCTCCTCTGGTCCAGATACGCAGTATTTT
CASSSSGPDTQYF
>TRBV5-6|.|TRBJ2-7|once
TGTGCCAGCAGCGTGTCCGGGGGCTACGAGCAGTACTTC
CASSVSGGYEQYF
>TRBV30|.|TRBJ2-2|.
TGTGCCTGGGACCCTTTTCTGGCCGGGGAGCTGTTTTTT
CAWDPFLAGELFF
>TRBV19|TRBD1|TRBJ1-4|.
TGTGCCAGTAGTGTCAGACAGGGGAGTGAAAAACTGTTTTTT
CASSVRQGSEKLFF
>TRBV30|.|TRBJ1-3|.
TGTGCCTGGACAGAGCCCGGGGGATCTGGAAACACCATATATTTT
CAWTEPGGSGNTIYF
>TRBV28|.|TRBJ2-1|.
TGTGCCAGCAGTGCGGACACCAGCTCCTACAATGAGCAGTTCTTC
CASSADTSSYNEQFF
>TRBV5-1|.|TRBJ2-1|.
TGCGCCAGCAGCTCCTCCTCCTCGACTAGTAAAGGGGGTGAGCAGTTCTTC
CASSSSSSTSKGGEQFF
>TRBV5-1|TRBD2|TRBJ2-2|.
TGCGCCAGCAGCCTACCCTTTAAACTAGCGGGGGGAAACACCGGGGAGCTGTTTTTT
CASSLPFKLAGGNTGELFF
>TRBV7-6|.|TRBJ2-3|.
TGTGCCAGCAGCTTAGCTCAGGGGTATTTTGGCACAGATACGCAGTATTTT
CASSLAQGYFGTDTQYF
>TRBV5-6|TRBD1|TRBJ2-5|.
TGTGCCAGCAGCTTGGGACAGGGGGTTTGGGAGACCCAGTACTTC
CASSLGQGVWETQYF
>TRBV7-9|.|TRBJ1-3|.
TGTGCCAGCAGCCCCAACGACTCTGGAAACACCATATATTTT
CASSPNDSGNTIYF
>TRBV18|.|TRBJ2-5|.
TGTGCCAGCTCACGTCTACAGCAAGAGACCCAGTACTTC
CASSRLQQETQYF
>TRBV3-1/TRBV3-2|.|TRBJ2-6|.
TGTGCCAGCAGCCAAGTCCCGGGTGCTGGGGCCAACGTCCTGACTTTC
CASSQVPGAGANVLTF
>TRBV4-1|.|TRBJ2-1|.
TGCGCCAGCAGCCAAGGTGTACTGGGAGATGAGCAGTTCTTC
CASSQGVLGDEQFF
>TRBV7-2|.|TRBJ1-2|.
TGTGCCAGCAACCCCCCCGATGAAGGGCAAAGGGTCTATGGCTACACCTTC
CASNPPDEGQRVYGYTF
>TRBV1|.|TRBJ1-1|.
TGCACCAGCAGCCCCCTCACGCTTAGCTTATACACTGAAGCTTTCTTT
CTSSPLTLSLYTEAFF
>TRBV5-1|.|TRBJ2-1|.
TGCGCCAGCAGCTGGGCTTGGGGCTACAATGAGCAGTTCTTC
CASSWAWGYNEQFF
>TRBV27|.|TRBJ2-5|.
TGTGCCAGCAGTTTTAAGGCGGGGCGTCAGGAGACCCAGTACTTC
CASSFKAGRQETQYF
>TRBV18|.|TRBJ1-5|.
TGTGCCAGCTCACCACCGGGGGGAGGCAGCAATCAGCCCCAGCATTTT
CASSPPGGGSNQPQHF
>TRBV4-3|.|TRBJ2-2|.
TGCGCCAGCGGCCGCACTGAAAACACCGGGGAGCTGTTTTTT
CASGRTENTGELFF
>TRBV30|TRBD1|TRBJ1-2|once
TGTGCCTGGGGGACAGGGTTAAGCAATGGCTACACCTTC
CAWGTGLSNGYTF
>TRBV7-2|.|TRBJ2-5|.
TGTGCCAGCAGCTTACCCACGGGATACCAAGAGACCCAGTACTTC
CASSLPTGYQETQYF